This record concerns one TCR beta chain sequence. The entry originates in a study of control samples from healthy donors and cancer patients. Clones were sequenced by immunoSEQ multiplex PCR, and TCRdb holds only the in-frame ones, with some missing. Of around 27,000 clones in the sample, 65% to 90% were seen once. The V and J ends lost 10 bases and 4 bases, in that order; junction bases with no gene match: 12. The CDR3 spans 14 residues. Germline lookup yields CDR1 LNHDA and CDR2 SQIVND (reference sequence). This TCR was recovered from a woman aged 55-75 years with head and neck cancer. V is TRBV19 and J is TRBJ1-1; 7 bases line up with TRBD1. Sequencing was done on a sample of PBMCs. CDR3 protein: CAIKTGSAATEAFF. In DNA form, the CDR3 reads TGTGCCATTAAGACAGGGTCAGCGGCCACTGAAGCTTTCTTT.